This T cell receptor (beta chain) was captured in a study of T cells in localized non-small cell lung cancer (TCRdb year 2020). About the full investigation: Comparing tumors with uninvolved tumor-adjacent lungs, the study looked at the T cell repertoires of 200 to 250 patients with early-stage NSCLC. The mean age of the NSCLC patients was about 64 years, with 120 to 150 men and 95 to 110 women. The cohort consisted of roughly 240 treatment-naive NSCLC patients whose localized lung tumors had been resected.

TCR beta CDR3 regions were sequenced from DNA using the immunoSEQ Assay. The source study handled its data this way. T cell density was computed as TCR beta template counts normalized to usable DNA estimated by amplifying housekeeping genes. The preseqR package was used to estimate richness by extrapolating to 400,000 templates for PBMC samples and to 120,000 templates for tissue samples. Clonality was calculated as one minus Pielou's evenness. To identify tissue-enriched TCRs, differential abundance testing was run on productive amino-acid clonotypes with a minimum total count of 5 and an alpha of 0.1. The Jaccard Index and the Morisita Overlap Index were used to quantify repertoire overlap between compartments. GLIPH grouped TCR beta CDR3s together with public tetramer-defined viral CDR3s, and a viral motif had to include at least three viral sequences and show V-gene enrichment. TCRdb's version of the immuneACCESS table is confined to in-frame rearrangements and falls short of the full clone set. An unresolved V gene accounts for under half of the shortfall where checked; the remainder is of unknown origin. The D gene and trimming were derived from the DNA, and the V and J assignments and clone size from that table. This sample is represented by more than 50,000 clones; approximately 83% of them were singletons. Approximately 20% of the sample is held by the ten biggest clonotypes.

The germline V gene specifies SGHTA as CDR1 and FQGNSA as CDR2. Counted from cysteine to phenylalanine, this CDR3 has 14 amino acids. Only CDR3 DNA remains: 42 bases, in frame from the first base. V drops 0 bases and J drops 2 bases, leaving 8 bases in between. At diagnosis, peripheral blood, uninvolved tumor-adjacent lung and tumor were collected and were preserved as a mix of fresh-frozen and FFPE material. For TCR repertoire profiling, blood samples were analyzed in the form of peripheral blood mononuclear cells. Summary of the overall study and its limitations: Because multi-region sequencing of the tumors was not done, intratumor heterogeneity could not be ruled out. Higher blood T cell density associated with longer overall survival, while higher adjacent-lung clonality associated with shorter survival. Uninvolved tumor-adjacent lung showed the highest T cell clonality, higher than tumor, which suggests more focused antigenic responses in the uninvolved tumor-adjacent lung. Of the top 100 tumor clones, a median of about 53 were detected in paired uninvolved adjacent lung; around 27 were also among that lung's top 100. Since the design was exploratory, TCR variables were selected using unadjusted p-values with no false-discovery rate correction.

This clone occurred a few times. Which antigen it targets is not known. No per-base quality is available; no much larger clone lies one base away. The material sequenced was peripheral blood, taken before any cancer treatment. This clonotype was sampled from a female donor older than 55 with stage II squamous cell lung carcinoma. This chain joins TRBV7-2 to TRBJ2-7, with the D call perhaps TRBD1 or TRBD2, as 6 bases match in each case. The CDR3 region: CASSLAEGAYEQYF. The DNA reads TGTGCCAGCAGCTTAGCGGAGGGGGCCTACGAGCAGTACTTC.